This TCR beta chain was retrieved from a study of radiotherapy plus CTLA-4 blockade in lung cancer (dated by TCRdb to between 2018 and 2020). Concerning the study at large: Objective responses were observed in around 20% of enrolled patients, and disease control was achieved in around 28%. Here is what the overall study found, with its caveats: Early dynamic changes in blood T cell clones, together with increased serum interferon-beta after radiation, were reported as the strongest predictors of response. TCR clones derived from tumors expanded in peripheral blood after treatment with radiotherapy and ipilimumab.

On this clone itself: Its antigen is not yet known. No qualities accompany the bases; no much larger clone lies one base away.

Focal radiation therapy combined with CTLA-4 blockade (ipilimumab) was tested in patients with chemo-refractory metastatic non-small-cell lung cancer. V loses 6 bases of germline sequence and J loses 0 bases, and the interval between the two ends is 17 bases. Measured from the cysteine to the phenylalanine, the CDR3 is 16 residues long. The sequence is cut down to CDR3 DNA, 48 bases in frame from base 1. Taken from the germline V gene (reference sequence), the CDR1 and CDR2 loops are SEHNR and FQNEAQ. The protocol used for the library was the immunoSEQ multiplex PCR assay. TCRdb obtained this table from immuneACCESS and retained in-frame rearrangements with V and J assigned. These tables miss some clones; where compared with another copy, unresolved V genes account for less than half of the shortfall, and the remainder is unexplained. The sample includes 30,000 to 35,000 clones, with roughly 70% observed a single time. The leading ten clones occupy approximately 3.9% of the sample.

This clonotype was obtained from a human donor with non-small cell lung cancer who had stable disease on radiotherapy plus ipilimumab. The sequence is built from TRBV7-9 and TRBJ2-5; tentative D gene TRBD2, with 6 bases matching. The sample here was peripheral blood, taken from a patient treated with radiotherapy plus ipilimumab. The CDR3 here reads CASRVTRNKYQETQYF. The DNA sequence is given as TGTGCCAGCAGGGTGACTAGAAATAAGTACCAAGAGACCCAGTACTTC.